The TCR beta chain described here comes from a study of T-cell memory formation after mild COVID-19. As regards this clonotype: What it recognizes is unknown.

General study points: From day 15 to 85, contracting clones were balanced between CD4 and CD8, whereas later expanders leaned toward CD4+.

TCRdb reprocessed the 5' RACE reads via MiXCR and lists one record per CDR3 protein. The repertoire holds around 530,000 distinct CDR3 sequences, with roughly 20% as singletons. Germline V gives CDR1 LNHNV, CDR2 YYDKDF (reference sequence). The CDR3 extends over 14 amino acids. Trimming took 0 bases from V and 4 from J, leaving 8 bases between them. The sequencing input was PBMCs or a T cell subset sorted from them (not recorded which). The chain is built from TRBV15 and TRBJ2-3, with D uncertain. This clonotype was obtained from an adult woman who had mild COVID-19 (a few samples of this study predate the infection). Cell type and time point are not known. CDR3 region: CATSRDLAADTQYF. For the CDR3, the DNA is TGTGCCACCAGCAGAGATCTCGCGGCAGATACGCAGTATTTT.